One sample yielded the 26 T cell receptor beta chains listed below, sequenced in a study of shared clonotypes between healthy human individuals. Sequenced by immunoSEQ multiplex PCR; TCRdb stores in-frame clones only, minus some. The data show about 750,000 clones, 80% to 95% seen once. Naive CD8 cells lacked CD45RO, underwent positive selection for CCR7 and left out terminally differentiated effector memory CD45RA+ cells. Sequencing input: naive CD8+ T cells sorted from blood. Every receptor here comes from a man in his thirties or forties in good health.

The gene calls are TRBV5-1 and TRBJ2-1; D remains ambiguous. CDR1 SGHRS and CDR2 YFSETQ come from the germline V gene. V was shortened by 1 base and J by 9 bases, with 11 bases between the two germline ends. This CDR3 has 13 residues. The CDR3 DNA sequence: TGCGCCAGCAGCTTGTACAGCGCTCGTGAGCAGTTCTTC. Residues: CASSLYSAREQFF.

The V and J genes are TRBV27 and TRBJ2-1, with D hard to call. The ends were cut back, 2 bases at V and 10 bases at J, with 24 bases in the middle. Germline V lookup: CDR1 MNHEY, CDR2 SMNVEV (reference sequence). There are 17 residues in the CDR3. CDR3 region: CASSLGVHAENFEEQFF. Here the CDR3 DNA reads TGTGCCAGCAGTTTAGGGGTCCACGCGGAGAATTTCGAGGAGCAGTTCTTC.

V is TRBV30 and J is TRBJ1-2; 8 nucleotides match TRBD1. Germline assignment: CDR1 GTSNPN and CDR2 SVGIG (reference sequence). Trimming at V came to 1 base and at J to 4 bases, leaving 5 bases not matched to a gene. The CDR3 is 14 residues long. Here the CDR3 reads CAWSETGAFYGYTF. The CDR3 bases are TGTGCCTGGAGTGAGACAGGGGCTTTCTATGGCTACACCTTC.

The genes are TRBV28 and TRBJ1-1; TRBD1 is a possible D gene (6 bases). V lost 5 bases to trimming and J lost 10 bases, with 17 bases between them. This CDR3 is 13 amino acids long. Germline assignment: CDR1 MDHEN and CDR2 SYDVKM. CDR3 amino acids: CASSLGGAGRAFF. The CDR3, as DNA: TGTGCCAGCAGTCTGGGGGGGGCAGGGAGAGCTTTCTTT.

The V call is TRBV29-1, the J call TRBJ2-1, with TRBD2 as a possible D gene (6 bases). CDR3 length: 12 amino acids. The V gene lost 4 bases and the J gene lost 16 bases, with 20 bases spanning the gap. Germline assignment: CDR1 SQVTM and CDR2 ANQGSEA. For the CDR3, the DNA is TGCAGCGTTGTGGGAGGTTACAATACAATCTTCTTC. Translation gives CSVVGGYNTIFF.

V and J are TRBV6-1 and TRBJ1-4; 8 nucleotides agree with TRBD1. The germline CDR1 and CDR2 sequences are MNHNS and SASEGT. This CDR3 is built from 15 residues. Trimming took 3 bases from V and 8 from J; bases not matched to a gene: 8. CDR3 in DNA: TGTGCCAGCAGTGATAGTATACGGACAGGGGAAAAACTGTTTTTT. Translated, it gives CASSDSIRTGEKLFF.

This clone occurred many times. The chain recombines TRBV29-1 with TRBJ2-7; 9 bases line up with TRBD1. Germline V gives CDR1 SQVTM, CDR2 ANQGSEA. The CDR3 extends over 13 amino acids. The trim removed 6 bases at V and 0 bases at J, leaving 3 bases unmatched. The CDR3 nucleotides are TGCAGCGTCCGGGACAGGGTCTCCTACGAGCAGTACTTC. This gives the protein CSVRDRVSYEQYF.

Comment on this clone: Other DNA sequences in this specimen translate into the identical CDR3. The rearrangement links TRBV28 to TRBJ1-5; 8 positions match TRBD1. With 3 bases clipped from V and 0 bases from J, the junction kept 1 base outside the gene matches. CDR1 MDHEN and CDR2 SYDVKM come from the germline V gene. CDR3 length: 15 residues. The CDR3 DNA sequence: TGTGCCAGCAGTTTGACAGGGGATAGCAATCAGCCCCAGCATTTT. This encodes CASSLTGDSNQPQHF.

V gene TRBV4-3 combines with J gene TRBJ2-3, with D tentatively TRBD1 (5 bases). Trimming shortened V by 0 bases and J by 0 bases, and 10 bases separated the two germline ends. Germline V CDR1 and CDR2: LGHNA, YSLEER. The CDR3 contains 16 residues. In DNA, the CDR3 is TGCGCCAGCAGCCAAGAACAGGCCTATAGCACAGATACGCAGTATTTT. Translating it yields CASSQEQAYSTDTQYF.

With respect to this clone: Within the sample, other DNA sequences also encode this same CDR3. The chain joins TRBV5-6 to TRBJ2-7; D could derive from TRBD1 or TRBD2 (5 bases each). The CDR3 sequence is 14 residues long. Germline CDR1 is SGHDT and CDR2 is YYEEEE. V dropped 0 bases and J dropped 1 base, with 8 bases sitting between them. Written as DNA, the CDR3 is TGTGCCAGCAGCTTGGTCGGGGCGTCCTACGAGCAGTACTTC. Encoded protein: CASSLVGASYEQYF.

The rearrangement uses TRBV7-9 and TRBJ1-2; 8 nucleotides align to TRBD1. Per germline, CDR1 SEHNR and CDR2 FQNEAQ (reference sequence). This CDR3 spans 13 amino acids. With 1 base clipped from V and 8 bases from J, the junction kept 3 bases outside the gene matches. In DNA form, the CDR3 reads TGTGCCAGCAGCTTAGGGACAGGGAACGGCTACACCTTC. Residues: CASSLGTGNGYTF.

The chain links TRBV2 to TRBJ2-1, with D uncertain. CDR3 length: 15 amino acids. In germline, CDR1 is SNHLY, CDR2 FYNNEI. The germline V and J ends were trimmed by 5 bases and 0 bases, with 11 bases remaining between them. The CDR3 loop reads CASSRTLSSYNEQFF. The CDR3 DNA reads TGTGCCAGCAGTAGGACCCTTAGCTCCTACAATGAGCAGTTCTTC.

The rearrangement uses TRBV6-1 and TRBJ2-1, with D tentatively TRBD1 (6 bases). The CDR3 is made up of 18 amino acids. Trimming stripped 3 bases from V and 2 bases from J, with 20 bases between. Germline CDR1 reads MNHNS; CDR2 reads SASEGT. CDR3 in amino acids: CASSDPFATGSTYNEQFF. Written as DNA, the CDR3 is TGTGCCAGCAGTGACCCCTTCGCGACAGGTTCTACCTACAATGAGCAGTTCTTC.

This clone has a single count. The rearrangement uses TRBV10-3 and TRBJ1-1; the match to TRBD1 covers 8 bases. Unmatched junction bases numbered 7, after V lost 7 bases and J lost 9 bases. The germline gives CDR1 ENHRY, CDR2 SYGVKD. This CDR3 has 12 amino acids. The CDR3: CAITTDRVKAFF. CDR3 bases: TGTGCCATCACCACGGACAGGGTTAAAGCTTTCTTT.

This chain uses TRBV7-9 with TRBJ1-1; TRBD1 matches 7 bases. Germline-derived CDR1 and CDR2 are SEHNR and FQNEAQ (reference sequence). This CDR3 is built from 14 residues. V trimming: 0 bases; J trimming: 7 bases; junction bases outside the gene matches: 5. The CDR3 sequence: CASSLAGTDYEAFF. The CDR3 region has the DNA TGTGCCAGCAGCTTAGCAGGGACAGACTATGAAGCTTTCTTT.

This chain links TRBV7-3 with TRBJ1-5; D is ambiguous. Between the trimmed V and J ends, which lost 0 bases and 1 base, there was a span of 22 bases. This CDR3 is 20 amino acids long. Germline V gene data show CDR1 as SGHTA and CDR2 as FQGTGA. Written as DNA, the CDR3 is TGTGCCAGCAGCTTAACCTTACCTCGGAACTCTTCCTTGAGCAATCAGCCCCAGCATTTT. Protein: CASSLTLPRNSSLSNQPQHF. Together with reference TRBV7-3 and TRBJ1-5, the CDR3 gives the full variable domain: GAGVSQTPSNKVTEKGKYVELRCDPISGHTALYWYRQSLGQGPEFLIYFQGTGAADDSGLPNDRFFAVRPEGSVSTLKIQRTERGDSAVYLCASSLTLPRNSSLSNQPQHFGDGTRLSIL.

The chain links TRBV11-2 to TRBJ2-1, with 7 nucleotides matching TRBD1. Trimming at V came to 1 base and at J to 12 bases, leaving 15 bases not matched to a gene. The CDR3 totals 16 residues. Germline loops: CDR1 SGHAT, CDR2 FQNNGV. The CDR3 protein is CASSLGSTGPTLGQFF. CDR3 sequence (DNA): TGTGCCAGCAGCTTAGGTTCGACAGGGCCGACACTCGGGCAGTTCTTC.

This clone was seen just once. This chain connects TRBV11-2 to TRBJ2-5; a weak D match, TRBD2 (6 bases). The V gene's germline CDR1 is SGHAT and CDR2 FQNNGV. The CDR3 is made up of 15 amino acids. Trimming cost V 5 bases and J 5 bases, with 18 bases left between them. The CDR3 here is CASSATPARGETQYF. CDR3 nucleotide sequence: TGTGCCAGCAGCGCTACCCCCGCCCGGGGGGAGACCCAGTACTTC.

The genes are TRBV5-6 and TRBJ2-1; 7 bases agree with TRBD2. CDR1 and CDR2 (germline): SGHDT, YYEEEE. V shed 2 bases and J 8 bases; nucleotides not matched to a gene: 10. The CDR3 consists of 15 residues. In DNA, the CDR3 is TGTGCCAGCAGCTTTTTTGCGGGAGCCACCGATGAGCAGTTCTTC. This codes for CASSFFAGATDEQFF.

The chain combines TRBV29-1 with TRBJ2-1, with D perhaps matching TRBD1 (6 bases). This CDR3 is built from 15 residues. Germline CDR1 is SQVTM and CDR2 is ANQGSEA. The V end was cut by 5 bases, the J end by 0 bases, with 14 bases between. CDR3 region: CSVHRQASSYNEQFF. The CDR3, as DNA: TGCAGCGTTCATAGACAGGCTAGCTCCTACAATGAGCAGTTCTTC.

The V gene is TRBV7-9, the J gene TRBJ1-2; D ambiguous. Trimming pared 5 bases from V and 7 bases from J, leaving 23 bases between. Germline V gene data show CDR1 as SEHNR and CDR2 as FQNEAQ (reference sequence). The length of the CDR3 is 16 residues. CDR3 bases: TGTGCCAGCAGCCCCGGGGAGGGCGGAGGTGGGATTGGCTACACCTTC. It is translated as CASSPGEGGGGIGYTF.

The chain has TRBV25-1 and TRBJ2-1; D is unresolved. Looked up from germline, CDR1 is MGHDK and CDR2 is SYGVNS. V was trimmed by 1 base and J by 8 bases, leaving 6 bases between them. The CDR3 contains 12 residues. The CDR3 sequence: CASSESWDEQFF. The DNA for the CDR3 is TGTGCCAGCAGTGAATCCTGGGATGAGCAGTTCTTC.

The gene calls are TRBV10-3 and TRBJ2-1; 9 nucleotides align to TRBD2. Germline assignment: CDR1 ENHRY and CDR2 SYGVKD. This CDR3 spans 15 amino acids. V trimming: 4 bases; J trimming: 5 bases; junction bases outside the gene matches: 6. The CDR3 here is CAISAREGSHNEQFF. In DNA, the CDR3 is TGTGCCATCAGTGCGCGGGAGGGGAGCCACAATGAGCAGTTCTTC.

V and J are TRBV27 and TRBJ2-1; 7 bases are a match to TRBD1. The junction had 2 bases not matched to a gene; V was cut back by 5 bases and J by 4 bases. Germline V lookup: CDR1 MNHEY, CDR2 SMNVEV (reference sequence). The CDR3 is 13 amino acids. The CDR3 sequence: CASSMDRYNEQFF. CDR3 DNA sequence: TGTGCCAGCAGTATGGACAGGTACAATGAGCAGTTCTTC.

The chain links TRBV6-6 to TRBJ1-1; the D gene is possibly TRBD1 (5 bases). V lost 6 bases and J lost 10, with 15 bases in between. Germline CDR1 reads MNHNY; CDR2 reads SVGAGI (reference sequence). The length of the CDR3 is 12 residues. CDR3 in DNA: TGTGCCAGCAGCCAGGGACCCCATGGAGCTTTCTTT. It codes for CASSQGPHGAFF.

The CDR3 nucleotides are TGTGCCAGCAGTTTACGCGGGACTAGCGGGACACTCTCCTACGAGCAGTACTTC. Translated, it gives CASSLRGTSGTLSYEQYF. The V gene is TRBV27, the J gene TRBJ2-7, with 13 bases fitting TRBD2. CDR3 length: 18 residues. V trimming: 2 bases; J trimming: 0 bases; junction bases outside the gene matches: 7. Germline loops: CDR1 MNHEY, CDR2 SMNVEV (reference sequence).